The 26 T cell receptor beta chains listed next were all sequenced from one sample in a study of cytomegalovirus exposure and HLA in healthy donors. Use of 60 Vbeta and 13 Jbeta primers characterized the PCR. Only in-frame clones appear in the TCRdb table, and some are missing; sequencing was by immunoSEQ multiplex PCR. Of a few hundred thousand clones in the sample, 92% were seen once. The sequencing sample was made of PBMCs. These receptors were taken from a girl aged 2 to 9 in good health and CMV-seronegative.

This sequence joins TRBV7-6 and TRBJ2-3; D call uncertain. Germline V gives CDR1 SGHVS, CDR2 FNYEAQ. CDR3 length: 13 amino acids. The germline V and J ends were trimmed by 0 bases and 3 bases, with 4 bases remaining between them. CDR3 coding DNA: TGTGCCAGCAGCTTAGCGAGGACAGATACGCAGTATTTT. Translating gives CASSLARTDTQYF.

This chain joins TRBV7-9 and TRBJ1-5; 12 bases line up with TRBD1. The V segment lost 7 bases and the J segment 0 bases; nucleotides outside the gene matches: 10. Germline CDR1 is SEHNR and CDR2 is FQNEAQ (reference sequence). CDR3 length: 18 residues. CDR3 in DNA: TGTGCCAGCACGCGTGGGACAGGGGGCTTTCCTAGCAATCAGCCCCAGCATTTT. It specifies CASTRGTGGFPSNQPQHF.

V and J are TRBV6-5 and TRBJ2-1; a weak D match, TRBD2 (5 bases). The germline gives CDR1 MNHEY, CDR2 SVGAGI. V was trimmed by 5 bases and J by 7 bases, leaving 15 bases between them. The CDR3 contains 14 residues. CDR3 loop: CASSLLRRGNEQFF. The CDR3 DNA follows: TGTGCCAGCAGTCTCCTACGACGAGGGAATGAGCAGTTCTTC.

DNA for the CDR3: TGCGCCAGCAGCGTGCAGGGGTTCACAGATACGCAGTATTTT. Encoded protein: CASSVQGFTDTQYF. V is TRBV10-2 and J is TRBJ2-3, with D perhaps matching TRBD1 (6 bases). The CDR3 extends over 14 amino acids. Germline V CDR1 and CDR2: WSHSY, SAAADI. V shed 6 bases and J shed 2 bases, with 12 bases lying between them.

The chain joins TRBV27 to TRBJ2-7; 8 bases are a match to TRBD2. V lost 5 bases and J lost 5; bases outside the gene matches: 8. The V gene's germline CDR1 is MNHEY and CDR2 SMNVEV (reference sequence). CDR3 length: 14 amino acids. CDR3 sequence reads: CASSMSGRLNEQYF. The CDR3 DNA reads TGTGCCAGCAGTATGAGCGGGAGACTTAACGAGCAGTACTTC.

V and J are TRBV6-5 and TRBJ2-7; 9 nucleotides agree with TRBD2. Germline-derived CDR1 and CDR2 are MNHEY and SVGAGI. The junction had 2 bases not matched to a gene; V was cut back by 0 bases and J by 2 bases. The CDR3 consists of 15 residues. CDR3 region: CASSYSTSGTYEQYF. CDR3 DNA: TGTGCCAGCAGTTACTCGACTAGCGGAACCTACGAGCAGTACTTC.

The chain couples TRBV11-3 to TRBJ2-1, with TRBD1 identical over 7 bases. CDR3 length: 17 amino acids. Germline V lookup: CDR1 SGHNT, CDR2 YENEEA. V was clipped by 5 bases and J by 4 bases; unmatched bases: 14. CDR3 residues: CASSPSGQARAYNEQFF. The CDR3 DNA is TGTGCCAGCAGCCCAAGCGGACAGGCAAGGGCTTACAATGAGCAGTTCTTC.

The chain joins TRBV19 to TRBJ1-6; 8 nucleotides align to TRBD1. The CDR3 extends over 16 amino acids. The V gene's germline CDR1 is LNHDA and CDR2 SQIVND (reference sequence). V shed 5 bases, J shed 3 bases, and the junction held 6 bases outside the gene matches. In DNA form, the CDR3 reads TGTGCCAGTAGTTACGGACAGGGCGTCTATAATTCACCCCTCCACTTT. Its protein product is CASSYGQGVYNSPLHF.

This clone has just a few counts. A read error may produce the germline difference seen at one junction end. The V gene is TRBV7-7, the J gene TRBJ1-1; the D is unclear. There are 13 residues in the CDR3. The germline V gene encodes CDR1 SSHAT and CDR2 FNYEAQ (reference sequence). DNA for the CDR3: TGTGCTAGCAGCTTAGGGCCATCCACTGAAGCTTTCTTT. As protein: CASSLGPSTEAFF.

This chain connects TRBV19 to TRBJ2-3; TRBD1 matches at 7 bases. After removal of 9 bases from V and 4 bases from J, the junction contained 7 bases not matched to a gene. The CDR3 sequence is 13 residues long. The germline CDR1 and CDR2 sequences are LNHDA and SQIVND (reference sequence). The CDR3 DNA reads TGTGCCAGCCTTGACAGGGCCGCAGATACGCAGTATTTT. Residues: CASLDRAADTQYF.

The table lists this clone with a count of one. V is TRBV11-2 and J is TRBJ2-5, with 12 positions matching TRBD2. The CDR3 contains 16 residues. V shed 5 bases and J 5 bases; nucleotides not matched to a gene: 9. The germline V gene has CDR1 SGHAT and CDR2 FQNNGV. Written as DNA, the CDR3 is TGTGCCAGCAGCAGCGCTAGCGGGAGGGCCCGGGAGACCCAGTACTTC. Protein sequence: CASSSASGRARETQYF.

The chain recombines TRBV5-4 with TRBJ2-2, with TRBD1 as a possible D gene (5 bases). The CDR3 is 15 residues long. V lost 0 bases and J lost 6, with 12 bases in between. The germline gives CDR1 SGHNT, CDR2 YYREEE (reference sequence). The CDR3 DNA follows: TGTGCCAGCAGCTTGGGACAGCTCGGGTCCGGGGAGCTGTTTTTT. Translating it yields CASSLGQLGSGELFF.

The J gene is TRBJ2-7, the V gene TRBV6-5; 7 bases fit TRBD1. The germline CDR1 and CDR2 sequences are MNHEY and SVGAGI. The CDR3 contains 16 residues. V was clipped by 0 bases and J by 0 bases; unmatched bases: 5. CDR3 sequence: CASSYSAQGHSYEQYF. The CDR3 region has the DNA TGTGCCAGCAGTTACTCGGCACAGGGGCACTCCTACGAGCAGTACTTC.

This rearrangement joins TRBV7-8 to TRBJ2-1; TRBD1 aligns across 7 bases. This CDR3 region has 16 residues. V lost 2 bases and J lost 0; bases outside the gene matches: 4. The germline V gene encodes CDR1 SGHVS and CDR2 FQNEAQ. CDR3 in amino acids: CASSLRDRSSYNEQFF. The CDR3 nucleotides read TGTGCCAGCAGCTTAAGGGACAGAAGCTCCTACAATGAGCAGTTCTTC.

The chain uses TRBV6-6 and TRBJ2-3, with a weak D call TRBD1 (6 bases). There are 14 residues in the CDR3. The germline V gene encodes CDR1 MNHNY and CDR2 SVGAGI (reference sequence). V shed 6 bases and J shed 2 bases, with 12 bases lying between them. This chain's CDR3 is CASSDDRITDTQYF. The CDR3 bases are TGTGCCAGCAGCGACGACAGGATCACAGATACGCAGTATTTT.

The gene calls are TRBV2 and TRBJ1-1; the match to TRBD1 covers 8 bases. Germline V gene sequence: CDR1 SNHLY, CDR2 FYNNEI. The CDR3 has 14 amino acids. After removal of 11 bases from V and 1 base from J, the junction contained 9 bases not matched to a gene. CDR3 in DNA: TGTGCCGCGACAGGGGAGTATAGGAACACTGAAGCTTTCTTT. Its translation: CAATGEYRNTEAFF.

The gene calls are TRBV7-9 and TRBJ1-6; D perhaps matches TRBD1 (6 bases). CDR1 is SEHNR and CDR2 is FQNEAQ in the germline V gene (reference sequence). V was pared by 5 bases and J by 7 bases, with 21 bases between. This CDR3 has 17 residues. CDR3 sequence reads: CASSPRGRGRANSPLHF. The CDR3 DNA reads TGTGCCAGCAGCCCCCGTGGCAGGGGACGGGCGAATTCACCCCTCCACTTT.

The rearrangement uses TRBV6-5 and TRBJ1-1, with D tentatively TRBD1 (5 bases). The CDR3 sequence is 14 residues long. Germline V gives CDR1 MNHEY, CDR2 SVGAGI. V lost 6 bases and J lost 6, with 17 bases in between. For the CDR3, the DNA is TGTGCCAGCAGCCCTTTCGGGGCGGGGGCTGAAGCTTTCTTT. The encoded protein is CASSPFGAGAEAFF.

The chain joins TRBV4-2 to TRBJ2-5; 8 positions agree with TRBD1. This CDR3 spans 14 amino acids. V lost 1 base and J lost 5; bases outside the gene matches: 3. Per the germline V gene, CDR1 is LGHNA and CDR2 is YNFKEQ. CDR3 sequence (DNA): TGTGCCAGCAGCCAAGGGACAGGGTTGGAGACCCAGTACTTC. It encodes CASSQGTGLETQYF.

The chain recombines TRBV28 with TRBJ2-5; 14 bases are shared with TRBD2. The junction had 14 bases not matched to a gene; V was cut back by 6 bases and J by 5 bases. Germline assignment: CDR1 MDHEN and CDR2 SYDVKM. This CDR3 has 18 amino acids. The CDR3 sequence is CASSRGRTSGGSRETQYF. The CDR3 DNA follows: TGTGCCAGCAGCCGGGGGCGGACTAGCGGGGGGAGTCGGGAGACCCAGTACTTC.

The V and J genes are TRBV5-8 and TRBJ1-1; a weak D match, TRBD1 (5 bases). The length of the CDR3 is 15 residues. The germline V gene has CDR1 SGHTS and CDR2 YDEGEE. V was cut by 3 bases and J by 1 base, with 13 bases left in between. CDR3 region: CASSSQGRGNTEAFF. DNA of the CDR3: TGTGCCAGCAGCTCCCAAGGGAGGGGGAACACTGAAGCTTTCTTT.

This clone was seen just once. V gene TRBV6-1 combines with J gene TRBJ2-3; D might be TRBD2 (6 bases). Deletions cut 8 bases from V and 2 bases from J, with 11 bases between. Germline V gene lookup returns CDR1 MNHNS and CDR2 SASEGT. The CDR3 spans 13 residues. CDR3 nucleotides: TGTGCCAGCGGGACTCCCCTCACAGATACGCAGTATTTT. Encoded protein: CASGTPLTDTQYF.

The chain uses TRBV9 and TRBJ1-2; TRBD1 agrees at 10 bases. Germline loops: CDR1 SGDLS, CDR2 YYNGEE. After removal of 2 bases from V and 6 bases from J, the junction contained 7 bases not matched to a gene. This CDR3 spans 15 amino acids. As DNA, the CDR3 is TGTGCCAGCAGCGTCCAGAGACAGGGGGCAAATGGCTACACCTTC. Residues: CASSVQRQGANGYTF.

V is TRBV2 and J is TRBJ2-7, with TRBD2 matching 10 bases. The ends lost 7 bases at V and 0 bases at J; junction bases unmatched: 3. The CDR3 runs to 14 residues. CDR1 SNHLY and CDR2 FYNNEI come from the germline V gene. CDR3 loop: CASISGRASYEQYF. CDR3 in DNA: TGTGCCAGCATCAGCGGGAGGGCCTCCTACGAGCAGTACTTC.

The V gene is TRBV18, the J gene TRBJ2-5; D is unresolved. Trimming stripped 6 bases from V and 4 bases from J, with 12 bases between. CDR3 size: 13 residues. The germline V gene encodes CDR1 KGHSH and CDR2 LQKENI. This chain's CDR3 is CASSYQSPETQYF. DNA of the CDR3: TGTGCCAGCTCCTACCAAAGCCCAGAGACCCAGTACTTC.

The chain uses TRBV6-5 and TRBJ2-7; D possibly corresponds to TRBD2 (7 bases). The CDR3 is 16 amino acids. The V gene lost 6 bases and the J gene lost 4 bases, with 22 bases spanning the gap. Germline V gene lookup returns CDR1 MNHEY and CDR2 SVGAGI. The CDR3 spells CASSYALGAGVYEQYF. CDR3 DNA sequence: TGTGCCAGCAGCTACGCCCTGGGGGCGGGAGTATACGAGCAGTACTTC.